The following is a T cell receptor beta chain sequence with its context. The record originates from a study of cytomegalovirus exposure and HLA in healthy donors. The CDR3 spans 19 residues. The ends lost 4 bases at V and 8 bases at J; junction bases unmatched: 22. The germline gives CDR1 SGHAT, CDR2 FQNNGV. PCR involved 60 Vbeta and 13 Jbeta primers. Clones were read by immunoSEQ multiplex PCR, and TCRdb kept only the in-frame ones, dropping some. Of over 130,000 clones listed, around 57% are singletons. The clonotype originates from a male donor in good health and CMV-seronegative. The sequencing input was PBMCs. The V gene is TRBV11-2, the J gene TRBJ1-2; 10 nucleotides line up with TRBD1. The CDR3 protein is CASSSTILKSGTGDWGYTF. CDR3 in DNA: TGTGCCAGCAGCTCCACAATACTTAAATCCGGGACAGGGGATTGGGGCTACACCTTC. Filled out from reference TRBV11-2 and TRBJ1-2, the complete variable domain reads EAGVAQSPRYKIIEKRQSVAFWCNPISGHATLYWYQQILGQGPKLLIQFQNNGVVDDSQLPKDRFSAERLKGVDSTLKIQPAKLEDSAVYLCASSSTILKSGTGDWGYTFGSGTRLTVV.